One and the same sample provided the 32 T cell receptor beta chains below, sequenced in a study of blood T cell repertoires in COVID-19. Assay used: immunoSEQ multiplex PCR; TCRdb lists only in-frame clones, some missing. The sample carries 150,000 to 200,000 clones, more than 80% recorded once. Sequenced material: peripheral blood. The receptors derive from a woman in her 40s with COVID-19, enrolled during active disease.

This chain joins TRBV3-1 (or the pseudogene TRBV3-2) and TRBJ2-3; 11 bases fit TRBD2. The CDR3 has 17 amino acids. Germline values: CDR1 LGHDT, CDR2 YNNKEL (reference sequence). V dropped 4 bases and J dropped 3; count of bases not matched to a gene: 9. The CDR3 DNA reads TGTGCCAGCAGCCCTAGACTAGCGGGAAACCCTACAGATACGCAGTATTTT. This codes for CASSPRLAGNPTDTQYF.

The CDR3 loop reads CASSERSGNTIYF. As DNA, the CDR3 is TGTGCCAGCAGCGAGCGCTCTGGAAACACCATATATTTT. The chain is built from TRBV5-4 and TRBJ1-3; D is uncertain. Trimming pared 4 bases from V and 0 bases from J, leaving 5 bases between. This CDR3 has 13 amino acids. The germline gives CDR1 SGHNT, CDR2 YYREEE (reference sequence).

This clone showed up just a few times. The chain uses TRBV6-6 and TRBJ1-5, with a weak D call TRBD1 (6 bases). V was cut by 8 bases and J by 3 bases, with 11 bases left in between. The CDR3 is 13 amino acids. Germline-derived CDR1 and CDR2 are MNHNY and SVGAGI (reference sequence). The CDR3 coding sequence is TGTGCCAGCGGACGGACAGACAATCAGCCCCAGCATTTT. Encoded protein: CASGRTDNQPQHF.

The DNA for the CDR3 is TGTGCCAGCTCACCAGACTCTTTTAACACTGAAGCTTTCTTT. This codes for CASSPDSFNTEAFF. V usage is TRBV18 and J usage is TRBJ1-1; D unresolved. Germline loops: CDR1 KGHSH, CDR2 LQKENI. V shed 2 bases and J shed 2 bases, with 9 bases lying between them. The CDR3 totals 14 residues.

This rearrangement joins TRBV11-2 to TRBJ2-7; D possibly corresponds to TRBD1 (6 bases). There are 12 residues in the CDR3. CDR1 is SGHAT, CDR2 FQNNGV, per germline. V was pared by 3 bases and J by 5 bases, with 8 bases between. The CDR3 region is CASSFYRDEQYF. The CDR3, as DNA: TGTGCCAGCAGCTTCTACAGGGACGAGCAGTACTTC.

This clone was seen just once. J is TRBJ2-3 and V is TRBV9; a weak D match, TRBD2 (6 bases). Germline values: CDR1 SGDLS, CDR2 YYNGEE. There are 12 residues in the CDR3. The V and J ends lost 3 bases and 6 bases respectively, with 8 bases between them. CDR3 DNA sequence: TGTGCCAGCAGCGCCAGCGGGGATACGCAGTATTTT. Translating gives CASSASGDTQYF.

This clone was detected only a few times. The chain couples TRBV19 to TRBJ2-1; no firm D call. Germline CDR1 is LNHDA and CDR2 is SQIVND (reference sequence). The CDR3 contains 14 residues. With 4 bases removed from V and 3 bases from J, the gap between germline ends came to 10 bases. The chain's CDR3 is CASSTTQNYNEQFF. The CDR3 coding sequence is TGTGCCAGTAGTACAACACAAAACTACAATGAGCAGTTCTTC.

The genes are TRBV11-3 and TRBJ1-1; TRBD1 aligns across 8 bases. Unmatched junction bases numbered 7, after V lost 5 bases and J lost 11 bases. Germline CDR1 and CDR2: SGHNT and YENEEA. The CDR3 is 12 residues long. For the CDR3, the DNA is TGTGCCAGCAGCATCGGACAGGGTGGGGCTTTCTTT. This encodes CASSIGQGGAFF. Variable domain in full (rest from reference TRBV11-3 and TRBJ1-1): EAGVVQSPRYKIIEKKQPVAFWCNPISGHNTLYWYLQNLGQGPELLIRYENEEAVDDSQLPKDRFSAERLKGVDSTLKIQPAELGDSAVYLCASSIGQGGAFFGQGTRLTVV.

Concerning this clone itself: Other DNA sequences in the sample encode the same CDR3. The V and J genes are TRBV27 and TRBJ2-1; a possible D gene is TRBD1 (5 bases). The V gene's germline CDR1 is MNHEY and CDR2 SMNVEV (reference sequence). CDR3 size: 12 residues. V gave up 4 bases and J gave up 9 bases, with 10 bases separating them. Written as DNA, the CDR3 is TGTGCCAGCAGTTCCACAGGCGGTGAGCAGTTCTTC. It is translated as CASSSTGGEQFF.

Only one count was recorded for this clone. The genes are TRBV11-1 and TRBJ2-3; 7 bases are a match to TRBD2. This CDR3 has 16 residues. Germline CDR1 is SGHAT and CDR2 is FQDESV (reference sequence). Unmatched junction bases numbered 13, after V lost 6 bases and J lost 4 bases. CDR3 protein: CASSPFSRLASDTQYF. The CDR3, as DNA: TGTGCCAGCAGTCCATTCAGCCGACTAGCCTCAGATACGCAGTATTTT.

The chain combines TRBV4-1 with TRBJ1-4; unclear D gene. This CDR3 has 14 amino acids. Germline CDR1 is MGHRA and CDR2 is YSYEKL. Trimming stripped 0 bases from V and 17 bases from J, with 19 bases between. The CDR3 sequence: CASSQESPGGVYFF. As DNA, the CDR3 is TGCGCCAGCAGCCAAGAGAGTCCAGGCGGGGTTTATTTTTTT.

The V gene is TRBV12-3 or TRBV12-4, the J gene TRBJ1-6; TRBD1 is a possible D gene (6 bases). The V end was cut by 6 bases, the J end by 6 bases, with 9 bases between. CDR3 length equals 13 residues. The CDR3 DNA sequence: TGTGCCAGCAGCGGACAGAGTAATTCACCCCTCCACTTT. Its translation is CASSGQSNSPLHF.

The rearrangement uses TRBV4-1 and TRBJ2-7, with TRBD2 matching 11 bases. The CDR3 sequence is 14 residues long. From germline, CDR1 is MGHRA and CDR2 YSYEKL. V gave up 4 bases and J gave up 2 bases; unmatched junction bases: 1. The CDR3 sequence: CASSLAGGPYEQYF. The CDR3 nucleotides are TGCGCCAGCAGCCTAGCGGGAGGGCCCTACGAGCAGTACTTC.

This clone has just one count. The chain is built from TRBV5-4 and TRBJ2-5; 8 bases align to TRBD2. The CDR3 spans 15 residues. Trimming at V came to 4 bases and at J to 1 base, leaving 6 bases not matched to a gene. CDR1 and CDR2 from the germline V gene are SGHNT and YYREEE (reference sequence). DNA for the CDR3: TGTGCCAGCAGCCTCGGACTAGCAATCCAAGAGACCCAGTACTTC. Protein sequence: CASSLGLAIQETQYF.

This clone was detected only once. This chain links TRBV5-4 with TRBJ2-7, with a weak D call TRBD2 (5 bases). Germline V lookup: CDR1 SGHNT, CDR2 YYREEE (reference sequence). Trimming removed 4 bases at V and 0 bases at J, with 8 bases between. The CDR3 consists of 13 residues. This chain's CDR3 is CASSGDYSYEQYF. The CDR3 nucleotides read TGTGCCAGCAGCGGAGACTACTCCTACGAGCAGTACTTC.

This chain joins TRBV7-9 and TRBJ1-3; 9 nucleotides align to TRBD1. V trimming: 3 bases; J trimming: 2 bases; junction bases outside the gene matches: 2. The V gene's germline CDR1 is SEHNR and CDR2 FQNEAQ (reference sequence). The CDR3 has 15 amino acids. Here the CDR3 DNA reads TGTGCCAGCAGCTTGGGACAGGGAGCTGGAAACACCATATATTTT. It translates to CASSLGQGAGNTIYF.

This rearrangement joins TRBV25-1 to TRBJ2-5, with D maybe TRBD1 (5 bases). V shed 0 bases and J shed 5 bases, with 19 bases lying between them. Looked up from germline, CDR1 is MGHDK and CDR2 is SYGVNS. CDR3 length: 17 amino acids. Written as DNA, the CDR3 is TGTGCCAGCAGTGAATATATTCGGGCAGGGCCAGGGGAGACCCAGTACTTC. It encodes CASSEYIRAGPGETQYF. The full variable domain, with the rest looked up from reference TRBV25-1 and TRBJ2-5, is EADIYQTPRYLVIGTGKKITLECSQTMGHDKMYWYQQDPGMELHLIHYSYGVNSTEKGDLSSESTVSRIRTEHFPLTLESARPSHTSQYLCASSEYIRAGPGETQYFGPGTRLLVL.

The chain uses TRBV19 and TRBJ2-7; 9 bases fit TRBD2. The CDR3 covers 15 residues. From germline, CDR1 is LNHDA and CDR2 SQIVND (reference sequence). Germline trimming cut 6 bases from V and 4 bases from J; bases unmatched to any gene: 10. The CDR3, as DNA: TGTGCCAGTAGCTCCCCTGGCGGGAGGGCTTACGAGCAGTACTTC. Protein product: CASSSPGGRAYEQYF.

V and J are TRBV2 and TRBJ1-2; 7 nucleotides align to TRBD1. J was trimmed by 3 bases and V by 6 bases; bases with no gene match: 7. In germline, CDR1 is SNHLY, CDR2 FYNNEI. The CDR3 has 14 amino acids. The CDR3 DNA follows: TGTGCCAGCAGGATACATACAGGGGACTATGGCTACACCTTC. Its translation: CASRIHTGDYGYTF.

The chain carries TRBV5-4 and TRBJ2-6, with TRBD1 matching over 7 bases. CDR3 length equals 16 residues. In germline, CDR1 is SGHNT, CDR2 YYREEE (reference sequence). V was clipped by 4 bases and J by 4 bases; unmatched bases: 8. The CDR3 loop is CASSSKGARGANVLTF. The CDR3 DNA follows: TGTGCCAGCAGCAGCAAGGGGGCGCGGGGGGCCAACGTCCTGACTTTC. The variable domain in full, completed from reference TRBV5-4 and TRBJ2-6, reads ETGVTQSPTHLIKTRGQQVTLRCSSQSGHNTVSWYQQALGQGPQFIFQYYREEENGRGNFPPRFSGLQFPNYSSELNVNALELDDSALYLCASSSKGARGANVLTFGAGSRLTVL.

V gene TRBV14 combines with J gene TRBJ1-6; no firm D call. Germline CDR1 reads SGHDN; CDR2 reads FVKESK. The CDR3 has 14 amino acids. V was cut by 0 bases and J by 9 bases, with 9 bases left in between. The CDR3 loop reads CASSQESSLSPLHF. The DNA for the CDR3 is TGTGCCAGCAGCCAAGAATCCAGTCTTTCACCCCTCCACTTT.

V and J are TRBV27 and TRBJ2-3; D not certain. CDR1 and CDR2 (germline): MNHEY, SMNVEV (reference sequence). This CDR3 contains 13 residues. Deletions cut 4 bases from V and 4 bases from J, with 9 bases between. The CDR3 DNA is TGTGCCAGCAGTTCTGGAGTACCAGATACGCAGTATTTT. It is translated as CASSSGVPDTQYF.

V is TRBV9 and J is TRBJ1-5, with 8 nucleotides matching TRBD1. V shed 3 bases, J shed 2 bases, and the junction held 4 bases outside the gene matches. Germline CDR1 is SGDLS and CDR2 is YYNGEE. CDR3 length: 15 amino acids. This CDR3 is CASSATGGRNQPQHF. In DNA form, the CDR3 reads TGTGCCAGCAGCGCCACAGGGGGGCGCAATCAGCCCCAGCATTTT.

This rearrangement joins TRBV5-4 to TRBJ2-7; 7 nucleotides match TRBD2. Germline V gene data show CDR1 as SGHNT and CDR2 as YYREEE (reference sequence). Germline trimming cut 0 bases from V and 1 base from J; bases unmatched to any gene: 4. The CDR3 covers 15 residues. The CDR3 DNA is TGTGCCAGCAGCTTGGTTGCTAGCGGATCCTACGAGCAGTACTTC. It translates to CASSLVASGSYEQYF.

The chain links TRBV6-5 to TRBJ1-5; 8 bases align to TRBD1. Germline V gene data show CDR1 as MNHEY and CDR2 as SVGAGI. The CDR3 length is 13 residues. The ends lost 5 bases at V and 6 bases at J; junction bases unmatched: 3. CDR3 sequence (DNA): TGTGCCAGCAGTCACAGGGGGAGTCAGCCCCAGCATTTT. Translated: CASSHRGSQPQHF.

V is TRBV6-5 and J is TRBJ1-1, with a weak D call TRBD1 (5 bases). V gave up 10 bases and J gave up 0 bases, with 12 bases separating them. From germline, CDR1 is MNHEY and CDR2 SVGAGI. The CDR3 runs 13 residues. For the CDR3, the DNA is TGTGCCAACGCTCAGGGAATGAACACTGAAGCTTTCTTT. Its translation: CANAQGMNTEAFF.

This rearrangement joins TRBV5-5 to TRBJ1-2, with D uncertain. There are 15 residues in the CDR3. Germline-derived CDR1 and CDR2 are SGHKS and YYEKEE (reference sequence). Trimming took 1 base from V and 0 from J, leaving 10 bases between them. The CDR3 DNA sequence: TGTGCCAGCAGCTTGTGGCAGCGAGCTAACTATGGCTACACCTTC. Residues: CASSLWQRANYGYTF.

The chain carries TRBV10-1 and TRBJ2-3; 10 bases are shared with TRBD2. Germline values: CDR1 WNHNN, CDR2 SYGVQD (reference sequence). With V trimmed by 6 bases and J by 2 bases, 11 bases remained unmatched. The CDR3 is made up of 17 amino acids. CDR3 nucleotide sequence: TGCGCCAGCAGCCGGGCGATAGCGGGAGGCCTCACAGATACGCAGTATTTT. This encodes CASSRAIAGGLTDTQYF.

This clone was recorded only once. The chain employs TRBV27 and TRBJ1-6; a possible D gene is TRBD1 (6 bases). The V and J ends lost 8 bases and 0 bases respectively, with 17 bases between them. The CDR3 spans 17 residues. Germline V lookup: CDR1 MNHEY, CDR2 SMNVEV (reference sequence). This CDR3 reads CASRSMEGGSYNSPLHF. As DNA, the CDR3 is TGTGCCAGCCGATCTATGGAAGGGGGCTCCTATAATTCACCCCTCCACTTT.

The sample holds many counts of this clone. The chain carries TRBV28 and TRBJ2-7, with 7 bases fitting TRBD1. CDR3 length: 13 residues. Germline CDR1 and CDR2: MDHEN and SYDVKM. J was trimmed by 2 bases and V by 8 bases; bases with no gene match: 6. This CDR3 reads CASRDSSPYEQYF. The CDR3 DNA reads TGTGCCAGCCGGGACAGCTCTCCCTACGAGCAGTACTTC.

V gene TRBV28 combines with J gene TRBJ2-1; the D gene is possibly TRBD1 (7 bases). The length of the CDR3 is 15 residues. Germline CDR1 and CDR2: MDHEN and SYDVKM. Trimming removed 3 bases from V and 5 bases from J, with 14 bases in between. CDR3 protein: CASSFTGEVDNEQFF. DNA of the CDR3: TGTGCCAGCAGTTTTACAGGGGAGGTGGACAATGAGCAGTTCTTC. The full variable domain, in which reference TRBV28 and TRBJ2-1 provide the parts outside the CDR3, is DVKVTQSSRYLVKRTGEKVFLECVQDMDHENMFWYRQDPGLGLRLIYFSYDVKMKEKGDIPEGYSVSREKKERFSLILESASTNQTSMYLCASSFTGEVDNEQFFGPGTRLTVL.

The rearrangement links TRBV6-5 to TRBJ1-2, with 9 nucleotides matching TRBD1. Trimming at V came to 6 bases and at J to 6 bases, leaving 11 bases not matched to a gene. This CDR3 region has 15 residues. Looked up from germline, CDR1 is MNHEY and CDR2 is SVGAGI. CDR3 region: CASSHSGGQGNGYTF. Here the CDR3 DNA reads TGTGCCAGCAGCCATTCAGGGGGACAGGGAAATGGCTACACCTTC.